Below, 7 T cell receptor beta chains from the same sample are listed, as sequenced in a study of STAT5B mutations in CD4+ large granular lymphocyte leukemia. TCRdb's table, derived via immunoSEQ multiplex PCR, lists solely in-frame clones and lacks some. The sample holds about 20,000 clones, approximately 70% seen once. Material for sequencing was CD4+ T cells from blood buffy coats. The receptors were gathered from a human donor in good health.

The sample holds one count of this clone. V usage is TRBV19 and J usage is TRBJ2-1; 16 bases align to TRBD2. This CDR3 is built from 14 residues. The germline V gene has CDR1 LNHDA and CDR2 SQIVND (reference sequence). The junction had 11 bases not matched to a gene; V was cut back by 11 bases and J by 13 bases. The CDR3 is CAASSGLAGGEQFF. The CDR3 nucleotides read TGTGCCGCTTCCTCGGGACTAGCGGGAGGGGAACAGTTCTTC.

The chain recombines TRBV6-5 with TRBJ2-7; D may match TRBD1 or TRBD2 (5 bases each). The CDR3 is made up of 15 amino acids. Germline CDR1 is MNHEY and CDR2 is SVGAGI. Trimming took 4 bases from V and 0 from J, leaving 13 bases between them. The CDR3 DNA reads TGTGCCAGCAGTTCGACCGGGGCCAACTCCTACGAGCAGTACTTC. Its translation: CASSSTGANSYEQYF.

The chain uses TRBV5-1 and TRBJ1-1; no clear D. The germline V gene encodes CDR1 SGHRS and CDR2 YFSETQ. This CDR3 has 16 amino acids. The ends were cut back, 1 base at V and 0 bases at J, with 13 bases in the middle. The DNA of the CDR3 is TGCGCCAGCAGCTTGCATCTCAGGTCGGTGAACACTGAAGCTTTCTTT. It is translated as CASSLHLRSVNTEAFF. Drawing the rest from reference TRBV5-1 and TRBJ1-1, the complete variable domain is KAGVTQTPRYLIKTRGQQVTLSCSPISGHRSVSWYQQTPGQGLQFLFEYFSETQRNKGNFPGRFSGRQFSNSRSEMNVSTLELGDSALYLCASSLHLRSVNTEAFFGQGTRLTVV.

The chain uses TRBV2 and TRBJ1-2, with 7 bases identical to TRBD1. CDR1 and CDR2 from the germline V gene are SNHLY and FYNNEI. The CDR3 runs 13 residues. V shed 4 bases and J 8 bases; nucleotides not matched to a gene: 7. The CDR3 loop reads CASSGTGVVGYTF. The CDR3, as DNA: TGTGCCAGCAGTGGCACAGGGGTAGTGGGCTACACCTTC.

The chain uses TRBV6-6 and TRBJ2-1, with 8 bases aligning to TRBD2. The germline gives CDR1 MNHNY, CDR2 SVGAGI (reference sequence). The CDR3 contains 15 residues. Trimming took 2 bases from V and 5 from J; bases not matched to a gene: 5. The CDR3 loop is CASSYRLAGNNEQFF. CDR3 coding DNA: TGTGCCAGCAGTTACCGGCTAGCGGGCAACAATGAGCAGTTCTTC.

The J gene is TRBJ2-5, the V gene TRBV7-2; 9 positions match TRBD2. Germline values: CDR1 SGHTA, CDR2 FQGNSA. Unmatched junction bases numbered 9, after V lost 0 bases and J lost 7 bases. CDR3 size: 16 residues. In nucleotides, the CDR3 is TGTGCCAGCAGCTTAGCTAGCGGGGGTGGCTTGGGGACCCAGTACTTC. It is translated as CASSLASGGGLGTQYF.

The V and J genes are TRBV7-9 and TRBJ2-3; TRBD2 matches at 10 bases. The germline CDR1 and CDR2 sequences are SEHNR and FQNEAQ (reference sequence). The CDR3 sequence is 17 residues long. Trimming at V came to 1 base and at J to 3 bases, leaving 7 bases not matched to a gene. DNA of the CDR3: TGTGCCAGCAGCTTAGATGGTAGCGGGGGGTTAACAGATACGCAGTATTTT. Its protein is CASSLDGSGGLTDTQYF.